This T cell receptor beta chain was obtained from a study of cytomegalovirus exposure and HLA in healthy donors. Study overall: As released early, the data held roughly 85 million unique TCRs from HLA-typed donors. General study results and limits: Researchers counted about 150 TCR beta chains as cytomegalovirus-associated. Whilst most TCR sequences proved rare, a subset of public TCRs occurred across many donors.

The CDR3 consists of 15 residues. V was shortened by 3 bases and J by 2 bases, with 11 bases between the two germline ends. Germline lookup yields CDR1 SNHLY and CDR2 FYNNEI. PCR amplification relied on 60 Vbeta primers (plus 13 Jbeta primers). In the original workflow: In a later analysis, of around 83 million unique beta chains, about 10 million appeared in at least two donors. Clones were sequenced by immunoSEQ multiplex PCR, and TCRdb holds only the in-frame ones, with some missing. V and J calls and clone size come straight from that table; D and trimming were deduced from the DNA. Among some 110,000 clones, roughly 70% were seen once, and the ten largest hold 0.85% to 0.9%. In the case of this clone: Its antigen is not known.

Sample: PBMCs. The TCR comes from a woman aged 30 to 39 in good health and CMV-seronegative. The V call is TRBV2, the J call TRBJ2-1; weak D call: TRBD2 (6 bases). The CDR3 spells CASSEGLAAYNEQFF. In DNA form, the CDR3 reads TGTGCCAGCAGTGAGGGACTGGCCGCCTACAATGAGCAGTTCTTC.